Only a few counts were recorded for the clone carrying this T cell receptor (beta chain). Antigen: not known. Its ends do not fully match the called genes, so a read error is possible. TCR beta cDNA was prepared out of roughly 450 ng total RNA by means of a constant-region primer. Three nested multiplex PCR rounds, a slightly modified ARM-PCR method, built the TCR beta libraries. The first two PCR rounds used TRBV1-TRBV30 primers with a Cbeta primer, approximately 9 cycles each. One entry per CDR3 protein results from TCRdb running MiXCR on the multiplex PCR reads. In the table there are approximately 110,000 distinct CDR3 sequences, roughly 69% of which are singletons. These data belong to a study of tumor-infiltrating lymphocytes in primary liver carcinoma. The overall study: The study reported T1-T3 N0M0 tumors spanning 4.2 to 10 cm. Whole-study results and caveats: Tumor-adjacent and tumor-blood pairs overlapped less than tumor region pairs did. Only about 7-25% of top clones were detected in each of the five tumor regions.

Total RNA and DNA came together from about 21-30 mg of bulk tissue without cell sorting. Each of the tumor samples contained in excess of 85% viable tumor cells. This CDR3 has 15 amino acids. Germline lookup yields CDR1 MNHNY and CDR2 SVGAGI (reference sequence). This chain connects TRBV6-6 to TRBJ1-5; 8 bases are shared with TRBD1. This receptor was obtained from a woman aged 55 to 70 with primary liver carcinoma and hepatitis B virus infection. The sample taken for sequencing was liver tumor tissue from sampling region 1. Subset specified: tumor region T1, superior pole. CDR3 in amino acids: CVSSSGTGDNQPQHF. Written as DNA, the CDR3 is TGTGTCAGCAGCTCCGGGACAGGTGACAATCAGCCCCAGCATTTT.